Shown below are 26 T cell receptor beta chains from a single sample sequenced in a study of blood T cell repertoires in COVID-19. Method: immunoSEQ multiplex PCR; TCRdb's copy keeps in-frame clones and lacks some. This sample has over 250,000 clones; approximately 79% occur once, and the top ten carry 3.5% to 5%. The sample consisted of PBMCs or T cells enriched from blood (not recorded which). These receptors were collected from a man in his thirties or forties with acute COVID-19.

The chain is built from TRBV3-1 (or the pseudogene TRBV3-2) and TRBJ1-6; D not resolved. V lost 0 bases and J 7 bases, leaving 10 bases between the germline ends. The CDR3 extends over 15 amino acids. CDR1 is LGHDT and CDR2 is YNNKEL in the germline V gene (reference sequence). The DNA of the CDR3 is TGTGCCAGCAGCCAAGATGCCGGGGTGAATTCACCCCTCCACTTT. Encoded protein: CASSQDAGVNSPLHF.

The chain has TRBV19 and TRBJ1-3; no firm D call. Looked up from germline, CDR1 is LNHDA and CDR2 is SQIVND (reference sequence). The length of the CDR3 is 12 residues. Trimming stripped 6 bases from V and 2 bases from J, with 5 bases between. The CDR3 reads CASRAPGNTIYF. For the CDR3, the DNA is TGTGCCAGTAGGGCCCCTGGAAACACCATATATTTT.

The rearrangement links TRBV6-1 to TRBJ2-1; TRBD2 matches 11 bases. The CDR3 spans 16 residues. J gave up 7 bases and V 4 bases, and 9 bases lay outside the gene matches. Germline CDR1 reads MNHNS; CDR2 reads SASEGT. CDR3 amino acids: CASSALTSGIDNEQFF. The CDR3 nucleotides read TGTGCCAGCAGTGCCCTGACTAGCGGGATTGATAATGAGCAGTTCTTC.

This clone was detected once. The CDR3 DNA follows: TGCGCCAGCAGCTTGGCGGCAGGGGGGCCGAACACTGAAGCTTTCTTT. This codes for CASSLAAGGPNTEAFF. The chain couples TRBV5-1 to TRBJ1-1; 7 nucleotides agree with TRBD1. This CDR3 contains 16 residues. Trimming cost V 0 bases and J 1 base; bases outside gene matches: 6. In germline, CDR1 is SGHRS, CDR2 YFSETQ.

V and J are TRBV27 and TRBJ2-1; TRBD2 agrees at 9 bases. The CDR3 consists of 15 residues. Germline V gene sequence: CDR1 MNHEY, CDR2 SMNVEV (reference sequence). V lost 4 bases and J lost 5; bases outside the gene matches: 6. CDR3 DNA: TGTGCCAGCAGTTCCCCTAGCGGGGAAAACAATGAGCAGTTCTTC. Translation gives CASSSPSGENNEQFF.

This chain links TRBV20-1 with TRBJ1-2; 11 bases are a match to TRBD1. Germline V gives CDR1 DFQATT, CDR2 SNEGSKA (reference sequence). The CDR3 covers 14 residues. The V segment lost 3 bases and the J segment 8 bases; nucleotides outside the gene matches: 8. The chain's CDR3 is CSASAGQGAGGYTF. CDR3 sequence (DNA): TGCAGTGCTAGTGCTGGACAGGGGGCAGGGGGCTACACCTTC.

The chain employs TRBV6-4 and TRBJ2-1, with D possibly TRBD2 on 6 matching bases. Per the germline V gene, CDR1 is MRHNA and CDR2 is SNTAGT. The CDR3 loop spans 14 amino acids. Trimming removed 8 bases at V and 8 bases at J, with 19 bases between. The CDR3 DNA follows: TGTGCCAGCCGGGTCGACGGGAGAGGCTATGAGCAGTTCTTC. Translating it yields CASRVDGRGYEQFF.

This clone was counted only a few times. The V call is TRBV11-2, the J call TRBJ1-4; D remains ambiguous. V was shortened by 2 bases and J by 7 bases, with 14 bases between the two germline ends. Germline V lookup: CDR1 SGHAT, CDR2 FQNNGV. The CDR3 is made up of 15 amino acids. DNA for the CDR3: TGTGCCAGCAGCTTAACGTCCCAAAGGAGTGAAAAACTGTTTTTT. It encodes CASSLTSQRSEKLFF. The full variable domain, its missing parts supplied by reference TRBV11-2 and TRBJ1-4, is EAGVAQSPRYKIIEKRQSVAFWCNPISGHATLYWYQQILGQGPKLLIQFQNNGVVDDSQLPKDRFSAERLKGVDSTLKIQPAKLEDSAVYLCASSLTSQRSEKLFFGSGTQLSVL.

The V call is TRBV6-1, the J call TRBJ2-7, with D possibly being TRBD2 (5 bases). The CDR3 consists of 13 residues. Trimming left V 3 bases short and J 3 bases short, with 9 bases between. Germline assignment: CDR1 MNHNS and CDR2 SASEGT. This CDR3 is CASSDLALYEQYV. The CDR3 region has the DNA TGTGCCAGCAGTGATCTAGCTCTCTACGAGCAGTACGTC.

In regard to this clone: The junction and the germline gene differ at one end; a read error may be behind it. The chain carries TRBV5-1 and TRBJ1-1; a weak D match, TRBD1 (6 bases). The CDR3 loop spans 16 amino acids. CDR1 and CDR2 from the germline V gene are SGHRS and YFSETQ. This CDR3 reads CASSLAQRDINTEAFF. The DNA for the CDR3 is TGTGCCAGCAGCTTGGCCCAACGGGACATAAACACTGAAGCTTTCTTT.

This CDR3 reads CASSGGINYGYTF. The CDR3 DNA is TGTGCCAGCAGCGGCGGGATAAACTATGGCTACACCTTC. V gene TRBV9 combines with J gene TRBJ1-2; D is uncertain. CDR3 length equals 13 residues. Trimming pared 3 bases from V and 2 bases from J, leaving 8 bases between. Germline loops: CDR1 SGDLS, CDR2 YYNGEE.

The V call is TRBV10-3, the J call TRBJ1-1; TRBD1 is a possible D gene (6 bases). V lost 10 bases to trimming and J lost 10 bases, with 16 bases between them. The CDR3 extends over 11 amino acids. The germline gives CDR1 ENHRY, CDR2 SYGVKD. The CDR3 sequence is CATEGGGGAFF. CDR3 in DNA: TGTGCCACTGAAGGGGGGGGCGGAGCTTTCTTT.

The genes are TRBV6-5 and TRBJ2-1, with 8 bases matching TRBD1. There are 15 residues in the CDR3. The germline gives CDR1 MNHEY, CDR2 SVGAGI. After removal of 0 bases from V and 7 bases from J, the junction contained 5 bases not matched to a gene. The CDR3 nucleotides are TGTGCCAGCAGTTACTCGAGACAGGGGAGGAATGAGCAGTTCTTC. This codes for CASSYSRQGRNEQFF.

The genes are TRBV7-2 and TRBJ1-1, with 10 nucleotides matching TRBD1. The CDR3 runs 15 residues. V trimming: 4 bases; J trimming: 5 bases; junction bases outside the gene matches: 7. From germline, CDR1 is SGHTA and CDR2 FQGNSA. The CDR3 region has the DNA TGTGCCAGCAGCTCCAGGACAGGGGGAGGAACTGAAGCTTTCTTT. Translation: CASSSRTGGGTEAFF. Drawing the rest from reference TRBV7-2 and TRBJ1-1, the complete variable domain is GAGVSQSPSNKVTEKGKDVELRCDPISGHTALYWYRQSLGQGLEFLIYFQGNSAPDKSGLPSDRFSAERTGGSVSTLTIQRTQQEDSAVYLCASSSRTGGGTEAFFGQGTRLTVV.

The V and J genes are TRBV7-2 and TRBJ1-3; D gene unclear. The CDR3 is made up of 18 amino acids. In germline, CDR1 is SGHTA, CDR2 FQGNSA. Trimming took off 1 base at V and 4 bases at J, with 20 bases between the two ends. The CDR3 protein is CASSLEGAGQRPGNTIYF. DNA for the CDR3: TGTGCCAGCAGCTTAGAGGGAGCGGGTCAACGGCCCGGAAACACCATATATTTT.

The rearrangement uses TRBV5-1 and TRBJ1-1, with a possible D match to TRBD1 (6 bases). The V gene lost 0 bases and the J gene lost 2 bases, with 14 bases spanning the gap. The CDR3 runs to 16 residues. Germline-derived CDR1 and CDR2 are SGHRS and YFSETQ. The CDR3 DNA reads as TGCGCCAGCAGCTTGGTCCCCGGGACAACAAACACTGAAGCTTTCTTT. Translated, it gives CASSLVPGTTNTEAFF.

The rearrangement uses TRBV9 and TRBJ1-1, with 9 bases lining up with TRBD1. Losses at the gene ends were 5 bases for V and 5 bases for J; bases not matched to a gene: 1. The V gene's germline CDR1 is SGDLS and CDR2 YYNGEE. This CDR3 has 12 amino acids. The CDR3: CASRTGGTEAFF. The CDR3 DNA reads TGTGCCAGCAGGACAGGGGGGACTGAAGCTTTCTTT.

This clone was picked up one time. The chain combines TRBV28 with TRBJ2-7; 7 bases are a match to TRBD2. Germline CDR1 and CDR2: MDHEN and SYDVKM. The CDR3 consists of 16 residues. Trimming at V came to 2 bases and at J to 2 bases, leaving 9 bases not matched to a gene. The CDR3 DNA is TGTGCCAGCAGTTTAGGTTCTACTAGCGTCACCTACGAGCAGTACGTC. Translation: CASSLGSTSVTYEQYV.

The chain employs TRBV9 and TRBJ2-3; TRBD2 matches 9 bases. The germline V gene encodes CDR1 SGDLS and CDR2 YYNGEE. The CDR3 extends over 17 amino acids. V gave up 0 bases and J gave up 3 bases; unmatched junction bases: 8. Written as DNA, the CDR3 is TGTGCCAGCAGCGTAGAGGGTAGCGGGAGATCAACAGATACGCAGTATTTT. Protein: CASSVEGSGRSTDTQYF. The entire variable domain, with the rest obtained from reference TRBV9 and TRBJ2-3, is as follows: DSGVTQTPKHLITATGQRVTLRCSPRSGDLSVYWYQQSLDQGLQFLIQYYNGEERAKGNILERFSAQQFPDLHSELNLSSLELGDSALYFCASSVEGSGRSTDTQYFGPGTRLTVL.

The chain is built from TRBV6-5 and TRBJ1-6, with D unresolved. Deletions cut 4 bases from V and 4 bases from J, with 8 bases between. The CDR3 spans 14 residues. Germline V CDR1 and CDR2: MNHEY, SVGAGI. The CDR3 region is CASSSVQYNSPLHF. The DNA of the CDR3 is TGTGCCAGCAGTTCGGTACAGTATAATTCACCCCTCCACTTT.

The rearrangement uses TRBV27 and TRBJ2-7, with TRBD2 matching over 8 bases. CDR3 length: 15 residues. V dropped 5 bases and J dropped 2; count of bases not matched to a gene: 8. The germline V gene has CDR1 MNHEY and CDR2 SMNVEV (reference sequence). The CDR3 region is CASSPGGALTYEQYV. CDR3 DNA sequence: TGTGCCAGCAGTCCGGGGGGGGCCCTCACCTACGAGCAGTACGTC.

This rearrangement joins TRBV21-1 to TRBJ2-3; whether TRBD2, the table's D call, matches the DNA was not checked. TRBV21-1 is classified as a pseudogene. The CDR3 loop spans 18 amino acids. CDR3 nucleotides: TGTGCCAGCAGCAAAGATTGTAAAGAATTAAGCCCTCGGGATACGCAGTATTTT. Protein product: CASSKDCKELSPRDTQYF.

CDR3 region: CASSYTGGSSYGYTF. Here the CDR3 DNA reads TGCGCCAGCAGCTACACAGGGGGGAGCTCTTATGGCTACACCTTC. This sequence joins TRBV5-1 and TRBJ1-2, with 8 positions matching TRBD1. Looked up from germline, CDR1 is SGHRS and CDR2 is YFSETQ. The V gene end was trimmed by 3 bases and the J gene end by 5 bases; junction bases not matched to a gene: 9. This CDR3 region has 15 residues. Full variable domain (remainder filled in from reference TRBV5-1 and TRBJ1-2): KAGVTQTPRYLIKTRGQQVTLSCSPISGHRSVSWYQQTPGQGLQFLFEYFSETQRNKGNFPGRFSGRQFSNSRSEMNVSTLELGDSALYLCASSYTGGSSYGYTFGSGTRLTVV.

V usage is TRBV9 and J usage is TRBJ2-1; 9 bases are a match to TRBD2. Germline V gene data show CDR1 as SGDLS and CDR2 as YYNGEE. Trimming took 3 bases from V and 5 from J; bases not matched to a gene: 9. This CDR3 comprises 16 residues. The CDR3 coding sequence is TGTGCCAGCAGCGGGGGGCTAGCGGGAAGGGACAATGAGCAGTTCTTC. Translated: CASSGGLAGRDNEQFF.

This rearrangement joins TRBV18 to TRBJ2-1; 13 nucleotides agree with TRBD2. V gave up 0 bases and J gave up 8 bases; unmatched junction bases: 4. Germline CDR1 is KGHSH and CDR2 is LQKENI. The CDR3 totals 16 residues. The CDR3, as DNA: TGTGCCAGCTCACCACCGGGACTAGCGGGATCAGATGAGCAGTTCTTC. This gives the protein CASSPPGLAGSDEQFF.

With regard to this clone: A read error may account for a junction end that differs from germline. This chain joins TRBV4-2 and TRBJ1-2; TRBD1 matches at 7 bases. This CDR3 is 12 amino acids long. Germline assignment: CDR1 LGHNA and CDR2 YNFKEQ. The CDR3 DNA reads TGTGCCAGCAGCCAAGGGGACAGAGGTTTTGTCTTC. It translates to CASSQGDRGFVF.